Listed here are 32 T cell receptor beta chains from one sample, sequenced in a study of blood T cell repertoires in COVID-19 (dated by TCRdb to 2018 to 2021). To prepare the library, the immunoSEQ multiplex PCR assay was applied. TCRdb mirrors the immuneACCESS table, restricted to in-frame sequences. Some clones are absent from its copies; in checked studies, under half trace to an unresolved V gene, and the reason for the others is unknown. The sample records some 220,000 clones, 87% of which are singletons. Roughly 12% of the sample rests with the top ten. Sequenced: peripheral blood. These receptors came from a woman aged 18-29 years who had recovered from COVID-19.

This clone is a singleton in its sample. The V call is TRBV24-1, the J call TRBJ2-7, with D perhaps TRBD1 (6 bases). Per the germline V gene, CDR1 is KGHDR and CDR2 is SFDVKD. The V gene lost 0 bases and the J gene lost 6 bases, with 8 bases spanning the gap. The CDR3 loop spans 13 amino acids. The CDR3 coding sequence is TGTGCCACCAGTGATTTGGTCAGGGGCGAGCAGTACTTC. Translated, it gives CATSDLVRGEQYF.

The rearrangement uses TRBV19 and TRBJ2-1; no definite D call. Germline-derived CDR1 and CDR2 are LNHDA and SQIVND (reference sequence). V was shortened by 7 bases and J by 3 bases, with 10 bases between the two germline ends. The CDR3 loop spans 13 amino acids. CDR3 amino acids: CASKPRRYNEQFF. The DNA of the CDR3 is TGTGCCAGTAAGCCTAGACGCTACAATGAGCAGTTCTTC.

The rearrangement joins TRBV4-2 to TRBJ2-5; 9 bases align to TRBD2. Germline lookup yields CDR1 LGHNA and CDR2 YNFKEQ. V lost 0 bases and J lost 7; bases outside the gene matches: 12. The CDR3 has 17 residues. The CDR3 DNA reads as TGTGCCAGCAGCCAAGATTTCCTAGCGGGAAATGTTCGGACCCAGTACTTC. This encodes CASSQDFLAGNVRTQYF.

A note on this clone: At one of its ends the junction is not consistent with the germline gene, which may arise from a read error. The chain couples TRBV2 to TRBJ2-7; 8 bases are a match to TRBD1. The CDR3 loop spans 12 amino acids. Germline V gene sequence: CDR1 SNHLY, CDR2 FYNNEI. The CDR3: CASSADDRGGSF. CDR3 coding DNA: TGTGCCAGCAGTGCGGACGACAGGGGCGGTTCCTTC.

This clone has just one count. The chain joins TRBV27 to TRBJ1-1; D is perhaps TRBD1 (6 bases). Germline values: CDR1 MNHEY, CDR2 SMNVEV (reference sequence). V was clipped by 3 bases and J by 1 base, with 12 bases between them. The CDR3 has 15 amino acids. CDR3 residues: CASSLVGTPNTEAFF. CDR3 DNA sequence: TGTGCCAGCAGTTTGGTTGGGACACCGAACACTGAAGCTTTCTTT.

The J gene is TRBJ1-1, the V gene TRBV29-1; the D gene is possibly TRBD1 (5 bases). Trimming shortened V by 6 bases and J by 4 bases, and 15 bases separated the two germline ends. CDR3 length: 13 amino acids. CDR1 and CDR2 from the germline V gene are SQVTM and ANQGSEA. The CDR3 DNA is TGCAGCGTCGGGGGTACCCTAATCACTGAAGCTTTCTTT. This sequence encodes CSVGGTLITEAFF. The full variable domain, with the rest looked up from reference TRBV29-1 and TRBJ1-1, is SAVISQKPSRDICQRGTSLTIQCQVDSQVTMMFWYRQQPGQSLTLIATANQGSEATYESGFVIDKFPISRPNLTFSTLTVSNMSPEDSSIYLCSVGGTLITEAFFGQGTRLTVV.

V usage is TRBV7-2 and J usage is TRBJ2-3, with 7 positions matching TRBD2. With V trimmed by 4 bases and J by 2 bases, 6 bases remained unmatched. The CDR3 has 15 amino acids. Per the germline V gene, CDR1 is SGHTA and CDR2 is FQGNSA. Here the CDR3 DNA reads TGTGCCAGCAGCTACAAAGCGGGATACACAGATACGCAGTATTTT. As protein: CASSYKAGYTDTQYF.

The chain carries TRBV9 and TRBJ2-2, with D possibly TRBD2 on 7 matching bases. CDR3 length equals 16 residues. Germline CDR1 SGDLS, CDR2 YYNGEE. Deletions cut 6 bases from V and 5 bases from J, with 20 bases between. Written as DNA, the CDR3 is TGTGCCAGCACCCCCGTGGGAGGGGGAAAAACCGGGGAGCTGTTTTTT. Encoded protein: CASTPVGGGKTGELFF.

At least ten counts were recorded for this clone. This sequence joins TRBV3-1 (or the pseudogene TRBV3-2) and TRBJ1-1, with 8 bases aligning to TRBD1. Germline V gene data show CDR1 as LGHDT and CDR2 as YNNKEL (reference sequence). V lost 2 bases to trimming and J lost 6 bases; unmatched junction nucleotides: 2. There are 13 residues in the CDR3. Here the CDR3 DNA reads TGTGCCAGCAGCCAACTGACAGGGGCTGAAGCTTTCTTT. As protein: CASSQLTGAEAFF.

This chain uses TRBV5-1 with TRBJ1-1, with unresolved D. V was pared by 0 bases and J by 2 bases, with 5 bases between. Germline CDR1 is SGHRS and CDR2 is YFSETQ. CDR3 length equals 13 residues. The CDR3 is CASSLVVNTEAFF. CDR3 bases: TGCGCCAGCAGCTTGGTAGTTAACACTGAAGCTTTCTTT.

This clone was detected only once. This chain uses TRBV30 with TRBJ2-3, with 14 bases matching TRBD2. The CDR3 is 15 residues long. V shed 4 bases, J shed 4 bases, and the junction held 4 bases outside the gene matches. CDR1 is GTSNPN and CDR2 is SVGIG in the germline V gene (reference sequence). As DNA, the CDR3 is TGTGCCTGGATGGGACTAGCGGGAGTGGCAGATACGCAGTATTTT. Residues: CAWMGLAGVADTQYF.

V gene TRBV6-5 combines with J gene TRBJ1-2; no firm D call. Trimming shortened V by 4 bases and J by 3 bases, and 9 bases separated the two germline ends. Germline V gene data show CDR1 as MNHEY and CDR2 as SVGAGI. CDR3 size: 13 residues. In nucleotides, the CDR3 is TGTGCCAGCAGTTCCGGTATTTACTATGGCTACACCTTC. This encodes CASSSGIYYGYTF.

This CDR3 is CASSLAGGPNTEAFF. CDR3 nucleotides: TGTGCCAGCAGCTTGGCCGGGGGTCCGAACACTGAAGCTTTCTTT. The chain carries TRBV5-4 and TRBJ1-1, with a weak D call TRBD1 (5 bases). The CDR3 extends over 15 amino acids. The germline V and J ends were trimmed by 0 bases and 1 base, with 10 bases remaining between them. CDR1 is SGHNT and CDR2 is YYREEE in the germline V gene (reference sequence).

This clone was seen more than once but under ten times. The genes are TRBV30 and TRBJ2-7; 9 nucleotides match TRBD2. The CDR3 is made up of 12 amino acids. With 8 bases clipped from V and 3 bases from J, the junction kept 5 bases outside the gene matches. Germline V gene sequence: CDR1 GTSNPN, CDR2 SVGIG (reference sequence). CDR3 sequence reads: CATPSGNYEQYF. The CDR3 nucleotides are TGTGCCACCCCTAGCGGGAACTACGAGCAGTACTTC.

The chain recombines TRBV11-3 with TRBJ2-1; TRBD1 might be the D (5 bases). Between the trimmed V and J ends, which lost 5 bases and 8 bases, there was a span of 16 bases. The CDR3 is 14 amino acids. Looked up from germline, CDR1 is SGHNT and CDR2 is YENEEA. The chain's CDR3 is CASSSDSQGDEQFF. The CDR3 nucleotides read TGTGCCAGCAGCAGTGACAGCCAAGGGGATGAGCAGTTCTTC.

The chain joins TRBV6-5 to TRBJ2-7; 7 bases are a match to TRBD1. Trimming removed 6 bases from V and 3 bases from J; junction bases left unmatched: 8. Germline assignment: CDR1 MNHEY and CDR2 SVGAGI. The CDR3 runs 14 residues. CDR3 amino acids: CASRKGQGVYEQYF. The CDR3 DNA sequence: TGTGCCAGCAGAAAGGGGCAGGGGGTCTACGAGCAGTACTTC.

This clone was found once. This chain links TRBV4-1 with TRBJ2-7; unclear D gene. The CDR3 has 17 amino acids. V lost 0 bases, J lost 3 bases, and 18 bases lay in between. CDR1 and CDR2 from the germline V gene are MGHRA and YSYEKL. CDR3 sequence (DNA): TGCGCCAGCAGCCAAGACTTCGGGTTTAAGCATGGCTACGAGCAGTACTTC. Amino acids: CASSQDFGFKHGYEQYF.

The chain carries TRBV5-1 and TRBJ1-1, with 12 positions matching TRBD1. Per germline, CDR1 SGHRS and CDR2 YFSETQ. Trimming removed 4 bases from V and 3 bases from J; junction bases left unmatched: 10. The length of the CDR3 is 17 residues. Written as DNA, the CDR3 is TGCGCCAGCAGCGCCAACCGGGACAGGGGGCGGGACACTGAAGCTTTCTTT. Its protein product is CASSANRDRGRDTEAFF.

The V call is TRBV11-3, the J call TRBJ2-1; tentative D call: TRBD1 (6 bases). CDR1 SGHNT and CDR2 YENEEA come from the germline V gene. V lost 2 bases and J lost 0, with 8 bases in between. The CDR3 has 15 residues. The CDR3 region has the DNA TGTGCCAGCAGCTTAAGGGGGAGCTCCTACAATGAGCAGTTCTTC. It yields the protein CASSLRGSSYNEQFF.

The CDR3 coding sequence is TGCAGCGTAGATCGTTGGGGACAGGAGACCTATGGCTACACCTTC. The encoded protein is CSVDRWGQETYGYTF. The chain uses TRBV29-1 and TRBJ1-2, with TRBD1 identical over 8 bases. V lost 6 bases to trimming and J lost 4 bases; unmatched junction nucleotides: 13. The germline V gene has CDR1 SQVTM and CDR2 ANQGSEA. There are 15 residues in the CDR3.

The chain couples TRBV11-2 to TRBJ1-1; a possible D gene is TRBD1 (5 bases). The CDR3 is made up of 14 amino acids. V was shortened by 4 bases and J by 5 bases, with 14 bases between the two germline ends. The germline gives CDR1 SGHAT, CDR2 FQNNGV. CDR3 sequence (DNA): TGTGCCAGCAGCTCGGGACTGCCCATAACTGAAGCTTTCTTT. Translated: CASSSGLPITEAFF.

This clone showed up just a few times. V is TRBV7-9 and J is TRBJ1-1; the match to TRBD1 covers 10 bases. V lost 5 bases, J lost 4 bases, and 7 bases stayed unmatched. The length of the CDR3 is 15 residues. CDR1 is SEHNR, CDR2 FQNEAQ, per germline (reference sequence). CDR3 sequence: CASSPWDRGITEAFF. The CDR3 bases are TGTGCCAGCAGCCCGTGGGACAGGGGAATCACTGAAGCTTTCTTT.

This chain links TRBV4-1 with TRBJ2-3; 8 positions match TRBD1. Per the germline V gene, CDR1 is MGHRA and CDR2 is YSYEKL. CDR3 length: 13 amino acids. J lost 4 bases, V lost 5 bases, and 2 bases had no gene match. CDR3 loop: CASSADRADTQYF. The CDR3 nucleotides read TGCGCCAGCAGCGCGGACAGGGCAGATACGCAGTATTTT.

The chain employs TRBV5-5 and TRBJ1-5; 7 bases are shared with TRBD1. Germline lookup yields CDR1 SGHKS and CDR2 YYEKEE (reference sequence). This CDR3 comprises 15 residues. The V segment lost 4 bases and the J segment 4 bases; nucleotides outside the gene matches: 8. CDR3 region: CASSLDRVGNQPQHF. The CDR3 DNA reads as TGTGCCAGCAGCCTAGACAGGGTTGGAAATCAGCCCCAGCATTTT.

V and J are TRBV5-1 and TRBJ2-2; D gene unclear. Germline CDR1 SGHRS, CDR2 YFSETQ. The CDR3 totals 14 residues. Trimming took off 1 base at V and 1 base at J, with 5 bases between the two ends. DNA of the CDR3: TGCGCCAGCAGCTTGTTACAGAACACCGGGGAGCTGTTTTTT. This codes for CASSLLQNTGELFF.

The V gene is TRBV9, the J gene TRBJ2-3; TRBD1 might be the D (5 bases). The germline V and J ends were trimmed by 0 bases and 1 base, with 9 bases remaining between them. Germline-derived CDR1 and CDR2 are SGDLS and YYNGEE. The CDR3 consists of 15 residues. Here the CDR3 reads CASSVGEGGTDTQYF. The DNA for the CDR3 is TGTGCCAGCAGCGTAGGGGAAGGGGGCACAGATACGCAGTATTTT.

In DNA form, the CDR3 reads TGTGCCAGCAGCCCAGCGGGACAGGGTTCTAACTATGGCTACACCTTC. Amino acid sequence: CASSPAGQGSNYGYTF. This chain links TRBV7-6 with TRBJ1-2; 9 bases map to TRBD1. This CDR3 contains 16 residues. CDR1 and CDR2 (germline): SGHVS, FNYEAQ. Losses at the gene ends were 5 bases for V and 0 bases for J; bases not matched to a gene: 7.

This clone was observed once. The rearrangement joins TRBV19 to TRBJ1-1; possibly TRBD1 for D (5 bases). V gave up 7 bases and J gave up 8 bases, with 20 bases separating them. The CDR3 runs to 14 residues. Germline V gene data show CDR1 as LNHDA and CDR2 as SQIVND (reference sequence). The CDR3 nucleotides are TGTGCCAGTAAGGAGGGAGGGGTTACATTGGAAGCTTTCTTT. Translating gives CASKEGGVTLEAFF.

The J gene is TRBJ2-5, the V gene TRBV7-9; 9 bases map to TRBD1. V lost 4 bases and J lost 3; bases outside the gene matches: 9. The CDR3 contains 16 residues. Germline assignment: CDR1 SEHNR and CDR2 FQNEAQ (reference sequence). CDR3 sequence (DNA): TGTGCCAGCAGCTCCTCCGGGACAGGGAAAGAAGAGACCCAGTACTTC. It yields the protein CASSSSGTGKEETQYF.

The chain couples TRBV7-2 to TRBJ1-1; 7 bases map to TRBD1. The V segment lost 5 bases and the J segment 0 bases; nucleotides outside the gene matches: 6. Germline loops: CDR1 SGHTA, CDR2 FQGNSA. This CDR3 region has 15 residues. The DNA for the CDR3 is TGTGCCAGCAGCCCCCTACAGGGGTTGAACACTGAAGCTTTCTTT. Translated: CASSPLQGLNTEAFF.

The CDR3 DNA reads TGTGCCAGCAGCTTAAACGCGGCTAACTATGGCTACACCTTC. This sequence encodes CASSLNAANYGYTF. The chain links TRBV7-3 to TRBJ1-2; D not certain. The CDR3 extends over 14 amino acids. The germline gives CDR1 SGHTA, CDR2 FQGTGA. Trimming pared 1 base from V and 0 bases from J, leaving 6 bases between.

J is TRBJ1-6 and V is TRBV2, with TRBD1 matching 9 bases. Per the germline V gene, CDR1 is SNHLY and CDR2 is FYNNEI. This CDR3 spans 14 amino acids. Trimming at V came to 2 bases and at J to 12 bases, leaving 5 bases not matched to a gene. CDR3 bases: TGTGCCAGCAGTGAAAGGACAGGGGCTGGACCCCTCCACTTT. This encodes CASSERTGAGPLHF.